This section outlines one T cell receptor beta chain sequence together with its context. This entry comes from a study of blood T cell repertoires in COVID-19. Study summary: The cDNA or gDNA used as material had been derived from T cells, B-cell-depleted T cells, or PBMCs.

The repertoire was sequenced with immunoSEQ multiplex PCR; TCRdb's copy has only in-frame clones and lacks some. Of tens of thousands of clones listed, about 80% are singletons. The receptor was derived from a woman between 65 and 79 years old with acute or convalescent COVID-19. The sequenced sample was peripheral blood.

This CDR3 reads CATEKTEAFF. In DNA form, the CDR3 reads TGTGCCACAGAAAAGACTGAAGCTTTCTTT. The chain links TRBV28 to TRBJ1-1, with no clear D. Germline lookup yields CDR1 MDHEN and CDR2 SYDVKM. This CDR3 is 10 amino acids long. V gave up 10 bases and J gave up 5 bases, with 8 bases separating them.